The 5 T cell receptor beta chains below come from one sample, sequenced in a study of T cells in Graves' hyperthyroidism and ophthalmopathy. The source material, RNA transcripts, was used to amplify TCR beta CDR3 regions. TCR CDR3 underwent first-round RT-PCR with the HTBI primer set. TCRdb recomputed calls from the multiplex PCR reads with MiXCR, one row per CDR3 protein. The table has 690,000 or so distinct CDR3 sequences, around 20% seen once. The sample comprised blood. The receptors stem from a woman between 45 and 65 years old with Graves' hyperthyroidism that later progressed to Graves' ophthalmopathy.

The sample holds a few counts of this clonotype. The rearrangement links TRBV15 to TRBJ1-2, with a possible D match to TRBD1 (5 bases). The CDR3 totals 14 residues. The germline V and J ends were trimmed by 0 bases and 7 bases, with 12 bases remaining between them. CDR1 and CDR2 from the germline V gene are LNHNV and YYDKDF (reference sequence). In DNA form, the CDR3 reads TGTGCCACCAGCAGAGATCATCAGGGAGGTGGCTACACCTTC. This sequence encodes CATSRDHQGGGYTF.

The chain uses TRBV5-1 and TRBJ1-5, with D possibly matching TRBD1 (6 bases). This CDR3 spans 13 amino acids. V was pared by 0 bases and J by 11 bases, with 12 bases between. Germline lookup yields CDR1 SGHRS and CDR2 YFSETQ. The CDR3 loop reads CASSLVAGDAQHF. CDR3 sequence (DNA): TGCGCCAGCAGCTTGGTAGCAGGGGACGCCCAGCATTTT.

The CDR3 reads CASSISDRDTGELFF. The CDR3, as DNA: TGTGCCAGTAGTATAAGTGACAGGGACACCGGGGAGCTGTTTTTT. This chain links TRBV19 with TRBJ2-2; the match to TRBD1 covers 7 bases. The germline V gene encodes CDR1 LNHDA and CDR2 SQIVND (reference sequence). The CDR3 contains 15 residues. V lost 2 bases to trimming and J lost 3 bases; unmatched junction nucleotides: 3.

Concerning this clonotype itself: This may stem from a read error, because a much larger clone lies one nucleotide away. This rearrangement joins TRBV3-1 to TRBJ2-3, with D hard to call. Germline-derived CDR1 and CDR2 are LGHDT and YNNKEL (reference sequence). The CDR3 contains 15 residues. V gave up 4 bases and J gave up 2 bases, with 13 bases separating them. The CDR3 reads CASSRGESITDTQYF. The CDR3 DNA follows: TGTGCCAGCAGCCGAGGTGAAAGCATCACAGATACGCAGTATTTT.

V is TRBV27 and J is TRBJ1-5; no clear D. V dropped 0 bases and J dropped 7 bases, with 10 bases sitting between them. The CDR3 has 14 residues. Germline V gene lookup returns CDR1 MNHEY and CDR2 SMNVEV (reference sequence). As DNA, the CDR3 is TGTGCCAGCAGTTTATCGGGTTTCGGGCAGCCCCAGCATTTT. Translated, it gives CASSLSGFGQPQHF.